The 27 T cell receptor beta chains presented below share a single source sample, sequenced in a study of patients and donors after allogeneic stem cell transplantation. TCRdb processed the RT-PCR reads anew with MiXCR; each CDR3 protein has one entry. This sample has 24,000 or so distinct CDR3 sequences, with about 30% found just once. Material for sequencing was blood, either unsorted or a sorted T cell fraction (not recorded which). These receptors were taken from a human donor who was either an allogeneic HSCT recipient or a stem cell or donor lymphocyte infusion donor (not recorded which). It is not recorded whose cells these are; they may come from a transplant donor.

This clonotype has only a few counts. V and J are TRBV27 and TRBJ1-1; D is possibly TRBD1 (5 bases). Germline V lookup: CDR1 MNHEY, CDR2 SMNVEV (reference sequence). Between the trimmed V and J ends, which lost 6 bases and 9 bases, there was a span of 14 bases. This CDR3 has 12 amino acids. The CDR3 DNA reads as TGTGCCAGCAGCATAGGGGCGGGTAAAGCTTTCTTT. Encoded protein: CASSIGAGKAFF.

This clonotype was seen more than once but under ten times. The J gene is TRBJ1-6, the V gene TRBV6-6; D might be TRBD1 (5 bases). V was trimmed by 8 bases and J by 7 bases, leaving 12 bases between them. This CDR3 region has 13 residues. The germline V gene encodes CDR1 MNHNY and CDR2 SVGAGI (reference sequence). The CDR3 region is CASGLRQNSPLHF. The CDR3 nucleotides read TGTGCCAGCGGTTTACGACAGAATTCACCCCTCCACTTT.

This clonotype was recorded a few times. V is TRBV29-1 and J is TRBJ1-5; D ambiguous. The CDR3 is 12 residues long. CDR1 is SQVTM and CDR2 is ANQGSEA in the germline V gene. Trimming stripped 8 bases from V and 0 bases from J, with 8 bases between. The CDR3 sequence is CSLLASNQPQHF. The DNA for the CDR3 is TGCAGCCTGCTAGCTAGCAATCAGCCCCAGCATTTT.

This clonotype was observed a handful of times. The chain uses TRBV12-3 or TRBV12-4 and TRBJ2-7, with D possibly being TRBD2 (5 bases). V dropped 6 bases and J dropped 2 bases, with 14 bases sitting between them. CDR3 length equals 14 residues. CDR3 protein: CASRSSLGPYEQYF. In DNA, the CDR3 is TGTGCCAGCAGATCCTCACTAGGCCCCTACGAGCAGTACTTC.

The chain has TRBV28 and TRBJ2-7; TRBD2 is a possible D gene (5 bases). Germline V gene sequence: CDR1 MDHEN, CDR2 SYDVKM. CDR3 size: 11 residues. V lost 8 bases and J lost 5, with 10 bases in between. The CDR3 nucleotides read TGTGCCAGCCTCGACGGGGACGAGCAGTACTTC. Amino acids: CASLDGDEQYF.

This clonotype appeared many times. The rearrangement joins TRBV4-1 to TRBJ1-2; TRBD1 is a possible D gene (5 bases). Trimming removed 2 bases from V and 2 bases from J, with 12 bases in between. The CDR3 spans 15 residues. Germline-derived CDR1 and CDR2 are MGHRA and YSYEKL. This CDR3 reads CASSQNRDANYGYTF. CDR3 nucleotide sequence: TGCGCCAGCAGCCAAAACCGGGACGCCAACTATGGCTACACCTTC.

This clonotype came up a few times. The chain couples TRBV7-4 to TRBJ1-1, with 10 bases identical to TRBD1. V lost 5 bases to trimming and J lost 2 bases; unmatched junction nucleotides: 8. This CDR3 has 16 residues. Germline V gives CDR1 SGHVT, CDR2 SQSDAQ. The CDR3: CASSLQTGGENTEAFF. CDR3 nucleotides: TGTGCCAGCAGCCTTCAGACAGGGGGCGAAAACACTGAAGCTTTCTTT.

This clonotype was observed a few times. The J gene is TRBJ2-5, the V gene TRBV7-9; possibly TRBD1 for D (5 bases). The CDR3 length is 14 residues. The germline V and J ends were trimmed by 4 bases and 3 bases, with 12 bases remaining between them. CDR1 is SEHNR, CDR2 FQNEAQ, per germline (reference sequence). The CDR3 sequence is CASSSLTEEETQYF. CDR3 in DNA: TGTGCCAGCAGCTCCCTGACAGAAGAAGAGACCCAGTACTTC.

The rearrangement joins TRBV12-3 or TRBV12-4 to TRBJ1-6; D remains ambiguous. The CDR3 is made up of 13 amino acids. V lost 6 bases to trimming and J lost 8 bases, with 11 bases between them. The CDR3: CASSSTGHSPLHF. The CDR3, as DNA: TGTGCCAGCAGCTCTACCGGGCATTCACCCCTCCACTTT.

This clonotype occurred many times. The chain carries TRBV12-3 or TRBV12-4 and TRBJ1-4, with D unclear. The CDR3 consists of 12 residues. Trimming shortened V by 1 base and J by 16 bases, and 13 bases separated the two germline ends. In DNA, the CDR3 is TGTGCCAGCAGTTTAGGACGCTCAGGCGCGTTTTTT. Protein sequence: CASSLGRSGAFF.

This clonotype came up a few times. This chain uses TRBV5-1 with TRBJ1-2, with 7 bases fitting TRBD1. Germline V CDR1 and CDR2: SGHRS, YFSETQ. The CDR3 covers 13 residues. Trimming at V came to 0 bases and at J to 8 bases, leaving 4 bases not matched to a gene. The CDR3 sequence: CASSLDRGSGYTF. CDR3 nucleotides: TGCGCCAGCAGCTTGGACAGGGGTTCCGGCTACACCTTC.

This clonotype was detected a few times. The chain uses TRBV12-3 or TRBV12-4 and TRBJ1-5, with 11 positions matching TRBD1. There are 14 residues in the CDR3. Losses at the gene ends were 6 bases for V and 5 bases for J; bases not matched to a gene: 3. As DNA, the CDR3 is TGTGCCAGCAGCCCGGACAGGGGGCATCAGCCCCAGCATTTT. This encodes CASSPDRGHQPQHF.

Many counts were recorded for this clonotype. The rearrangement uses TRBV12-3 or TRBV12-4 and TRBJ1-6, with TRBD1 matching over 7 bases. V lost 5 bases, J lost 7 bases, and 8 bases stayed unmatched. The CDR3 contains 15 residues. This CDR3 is CASSLTGTVNSPLHF. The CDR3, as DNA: TGTGCCAGCAGTCTCACCGGGACAGTAAATTCACCCCTCCACTTT.

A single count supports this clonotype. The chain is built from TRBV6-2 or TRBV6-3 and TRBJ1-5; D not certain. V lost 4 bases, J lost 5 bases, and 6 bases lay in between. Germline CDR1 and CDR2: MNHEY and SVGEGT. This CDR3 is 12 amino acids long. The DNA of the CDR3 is TGTGCCAGCAGTTGGACTCATCAGCCCCAGCATTTT. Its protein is CASSWTHQPQHF.

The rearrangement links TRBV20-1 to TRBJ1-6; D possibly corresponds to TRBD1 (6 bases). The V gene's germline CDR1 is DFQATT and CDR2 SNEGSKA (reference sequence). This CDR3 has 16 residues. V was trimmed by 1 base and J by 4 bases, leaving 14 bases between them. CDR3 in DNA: TGCAGTGCTAGAGTGGGGGGGCATGCATATAATTCACCCCTCCACTTT. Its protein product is CSARVGGHAYNSPLHF.

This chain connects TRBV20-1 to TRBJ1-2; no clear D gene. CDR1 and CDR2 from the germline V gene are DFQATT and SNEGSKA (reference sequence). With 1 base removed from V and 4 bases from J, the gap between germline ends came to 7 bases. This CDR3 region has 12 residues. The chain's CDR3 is CSARGVLYGYTF. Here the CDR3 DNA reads TGCAGTGCTAGAGGGGTCCTCTATGGCTACACCTTC.

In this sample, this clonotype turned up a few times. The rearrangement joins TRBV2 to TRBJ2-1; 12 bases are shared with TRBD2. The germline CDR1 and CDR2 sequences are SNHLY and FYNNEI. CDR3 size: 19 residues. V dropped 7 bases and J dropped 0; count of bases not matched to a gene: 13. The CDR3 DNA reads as TGTGCCAGCATGGGAAGGGGACTAGCGGGTGCGAGCTCCTACAATGAGCAGTTCTTC. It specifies CASMGRGLAGASSYNEQFF.

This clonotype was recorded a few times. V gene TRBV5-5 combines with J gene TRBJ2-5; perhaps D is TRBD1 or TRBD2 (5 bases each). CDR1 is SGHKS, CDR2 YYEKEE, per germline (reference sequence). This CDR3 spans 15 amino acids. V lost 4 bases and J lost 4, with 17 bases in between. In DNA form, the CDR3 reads TGTGCCAGCAGCCCCGGGGCCTACATGGGAGAGACCCAGTACTTC. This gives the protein CASSPGAYMGETQYF.

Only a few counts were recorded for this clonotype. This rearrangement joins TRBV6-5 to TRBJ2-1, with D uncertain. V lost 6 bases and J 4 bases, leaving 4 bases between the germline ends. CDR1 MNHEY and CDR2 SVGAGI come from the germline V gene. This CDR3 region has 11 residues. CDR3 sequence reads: CASREYNEQFF. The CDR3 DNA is TGTGCCAGCAGGGAATACAATGAGCAGTTCTTC.

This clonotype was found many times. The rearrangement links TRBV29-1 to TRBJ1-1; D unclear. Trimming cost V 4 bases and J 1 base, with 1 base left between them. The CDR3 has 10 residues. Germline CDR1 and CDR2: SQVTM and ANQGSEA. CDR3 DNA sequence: TGCAGCGTTGCGAACACTGAAGCTTTCTTT. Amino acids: CSVANTEAFF.

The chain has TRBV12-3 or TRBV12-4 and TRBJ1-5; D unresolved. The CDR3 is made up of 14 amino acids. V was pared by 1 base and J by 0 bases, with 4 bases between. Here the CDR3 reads CASSLELSNQPQHF. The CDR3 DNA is TGTGCCAGCAGTTTAGAGCTTAGCAATCAGCCCCAGCATTTT.

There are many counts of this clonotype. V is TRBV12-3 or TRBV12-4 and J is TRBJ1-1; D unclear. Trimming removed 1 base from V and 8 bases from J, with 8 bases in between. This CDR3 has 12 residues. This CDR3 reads CASSLGHGEAFF. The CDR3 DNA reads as TGTGCCAGCAGTTTAGGACACGGAGAAGCTTTCTTT.

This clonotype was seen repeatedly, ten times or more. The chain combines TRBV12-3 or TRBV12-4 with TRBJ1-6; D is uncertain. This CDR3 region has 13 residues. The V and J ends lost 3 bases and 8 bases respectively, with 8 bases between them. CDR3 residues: CASSLGGYSPLHF. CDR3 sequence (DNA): TGTGCCAGCAGTTTGGGCGGCTATTCACCCCTCCACTTT.

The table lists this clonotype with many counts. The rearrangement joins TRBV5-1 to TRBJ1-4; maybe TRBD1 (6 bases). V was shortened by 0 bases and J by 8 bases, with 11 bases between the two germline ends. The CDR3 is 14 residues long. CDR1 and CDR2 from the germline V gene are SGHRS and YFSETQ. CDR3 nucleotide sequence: TGCGCCAGCAGCTTGGCAGGGGAGAAGGAAAAACTGTTTTTT. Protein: CASSLAGEKEKLFF. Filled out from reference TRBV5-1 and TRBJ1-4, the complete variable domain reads KAGVTQTPRYLIKTRGQQVTLSCSPISGHRSVSWYQQTPGQGLQFLFEYFSETQRNKGNFPGRFSGRQFSNSRSEMNVSTLELGDSALYLCASSLAGEKEKLFFGSGTQLSVL.

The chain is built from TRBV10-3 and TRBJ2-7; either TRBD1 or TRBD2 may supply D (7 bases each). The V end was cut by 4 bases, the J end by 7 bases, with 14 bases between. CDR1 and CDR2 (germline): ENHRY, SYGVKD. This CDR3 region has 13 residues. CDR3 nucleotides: TGTGCCATCAGTGGGGAGGGGGCAGATGAGCAGTACGTC. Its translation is CAISGEGADEQYV.

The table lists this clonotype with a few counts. CDR3 nucleotide sequence: TGCGCCAGCAGCTTGCACAGCAGGTATTCACCCCTCCACTTT. Amino acids: CASSLHSRYSPLHF. This chain uses TRBV5-1 with TRBJ1-6; the D is unclear. There are 14 residues in the CDR3. In germline, CDR1 is SGHRS, CDR2 YFSETQ. V was pared by 1 base and J by 8 bases, with 10 bases between.

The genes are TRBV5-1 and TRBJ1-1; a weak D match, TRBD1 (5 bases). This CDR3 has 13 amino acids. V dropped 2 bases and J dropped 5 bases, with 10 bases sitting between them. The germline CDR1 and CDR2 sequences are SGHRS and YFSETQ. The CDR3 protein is CASSFSGSTEAFF. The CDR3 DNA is TGCGCCAGCAGCTTTTCAGGGAGTACTGAAGCTTTCTTT.